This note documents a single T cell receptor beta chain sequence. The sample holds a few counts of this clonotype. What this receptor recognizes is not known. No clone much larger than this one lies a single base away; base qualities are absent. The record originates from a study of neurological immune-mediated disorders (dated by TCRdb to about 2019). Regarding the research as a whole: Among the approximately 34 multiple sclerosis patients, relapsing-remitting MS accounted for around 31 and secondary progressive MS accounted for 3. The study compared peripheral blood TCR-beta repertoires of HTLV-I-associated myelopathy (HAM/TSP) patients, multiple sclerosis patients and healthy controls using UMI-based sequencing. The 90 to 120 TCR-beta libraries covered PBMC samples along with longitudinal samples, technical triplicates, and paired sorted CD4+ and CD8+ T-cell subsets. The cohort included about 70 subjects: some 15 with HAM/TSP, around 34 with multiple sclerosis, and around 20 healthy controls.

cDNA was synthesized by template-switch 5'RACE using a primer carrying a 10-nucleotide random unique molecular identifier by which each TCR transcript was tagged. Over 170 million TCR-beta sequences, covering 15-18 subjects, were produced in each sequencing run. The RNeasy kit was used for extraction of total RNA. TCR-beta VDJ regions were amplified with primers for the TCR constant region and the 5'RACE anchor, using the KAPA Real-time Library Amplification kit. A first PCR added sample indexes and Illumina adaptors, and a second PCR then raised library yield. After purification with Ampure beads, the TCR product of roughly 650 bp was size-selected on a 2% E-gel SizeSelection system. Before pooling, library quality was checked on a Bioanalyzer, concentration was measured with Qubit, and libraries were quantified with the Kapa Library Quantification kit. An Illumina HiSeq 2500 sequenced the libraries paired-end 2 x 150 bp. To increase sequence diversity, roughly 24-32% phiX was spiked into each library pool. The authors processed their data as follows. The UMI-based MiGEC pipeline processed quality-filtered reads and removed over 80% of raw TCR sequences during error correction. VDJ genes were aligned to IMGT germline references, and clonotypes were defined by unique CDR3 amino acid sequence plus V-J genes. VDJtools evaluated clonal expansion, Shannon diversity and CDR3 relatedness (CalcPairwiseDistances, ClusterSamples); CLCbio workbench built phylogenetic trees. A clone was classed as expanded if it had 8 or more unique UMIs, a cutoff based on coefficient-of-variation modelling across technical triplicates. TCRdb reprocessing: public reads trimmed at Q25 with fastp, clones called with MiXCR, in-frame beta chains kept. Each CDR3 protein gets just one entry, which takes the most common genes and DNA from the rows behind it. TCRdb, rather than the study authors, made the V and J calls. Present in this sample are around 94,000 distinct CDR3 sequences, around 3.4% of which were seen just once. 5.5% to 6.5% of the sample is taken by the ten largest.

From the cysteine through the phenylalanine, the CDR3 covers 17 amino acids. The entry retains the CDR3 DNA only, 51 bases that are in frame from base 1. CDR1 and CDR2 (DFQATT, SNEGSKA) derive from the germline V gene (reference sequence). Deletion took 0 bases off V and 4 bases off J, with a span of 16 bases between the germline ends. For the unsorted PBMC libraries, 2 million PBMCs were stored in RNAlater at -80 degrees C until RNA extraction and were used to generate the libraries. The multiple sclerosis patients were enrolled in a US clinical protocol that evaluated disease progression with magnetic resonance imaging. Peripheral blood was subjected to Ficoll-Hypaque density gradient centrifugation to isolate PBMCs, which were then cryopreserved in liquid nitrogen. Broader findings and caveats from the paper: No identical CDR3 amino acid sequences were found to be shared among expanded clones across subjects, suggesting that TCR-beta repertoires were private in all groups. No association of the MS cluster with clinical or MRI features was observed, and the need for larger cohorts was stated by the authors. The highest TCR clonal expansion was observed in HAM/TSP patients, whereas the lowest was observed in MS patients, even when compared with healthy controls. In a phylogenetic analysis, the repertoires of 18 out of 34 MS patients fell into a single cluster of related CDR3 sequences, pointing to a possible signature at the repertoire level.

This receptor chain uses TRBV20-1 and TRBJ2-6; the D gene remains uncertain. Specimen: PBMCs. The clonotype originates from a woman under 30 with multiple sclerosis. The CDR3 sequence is CSARDPGAPIGANVLTF. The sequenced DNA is TGCAGTGCTAGAGACCCGGGCGCCCCCATAGGGGCCAACGTCCTGACTTTC.